The next 14 T cell receptor beta chains were all read from a single sample in a study of T cell responses to AZD1222 COVID-19 vaccine. Sequencing was performed with immunoSEQ multiplex PCR; in TCRdb, only in-frame clones are kept and a portion is missing. The sample has about 93,000 clones, 80% to 90% seen once. The specimen was peripheral blood, collected on day 0 of AZD1222 vaccination. The origin of the receptors is an adult in good health.

This sequence joins TRBV11-3 and TRBJ1-2; maybe TRBD1 (5 bases). Between the trimmed V and J ends, which lost 1 base and 4 bases, there was a span of 13 bases. Germline assignment: CDR1 SGHNT and CDR2 YENEEA. This CDR3 has 15 residues. This CDR3 reads CASSLGSGGPYGYTF. The CDR3 DNA reads TGTGCCAGCAGCTTAGGTTCCGGGGGTCCCTATGGCTACACCTTC.

This clone has only one observation. This chain joins TRBV6-5 and TRBJ2-7, with 8 bases lining up with TRBD1. Germline V CDR1 and CDR2: MNHEY, SVGAGI. V gave up 0 bases and J gave up 7 bases; unmatched junction bases: 8. This CDR3 has 15 amino acids. CDR3: CASSYSGTGDEEQYF. DNA for the CDR3: TGTGCCAGCAGTTACTCAGGGACAGGTGACGAAGAGCAGTACTTC.

This sequence joins TRBV7-6 and TRBJ2-3; 12 nucleotides line up with TRBD2. Germline V gene sequence: CDR1 SGHVS, CDR2 FNYEAQ. The V and J ends lost 5 bases and 4 bases, in that order; junction bases with no gene match: 7. The CDR3 extends over 16 amino acids. Here the CDR3 reads CASSQRLAGAADTQYF. DNA for the CDR3: TGTGCCAGCAGCCAGAGACTAGCGGGGGCCGCAGATACGCAGTATTTT.

This chain joins TRBV6-5 and TRBJ1-2, with 10 bases lining up with TRBD1. CDR3 length: 14 residues. Germline loops: CDR1 MNHEY, CDR2 SVGAGI. With 4 bases clipped from V and 8 bases from J, the junction kept 7 bases outside the gene matches. CDR3 coding DNA: TGTGCCAGCAGTTCCGGGACAGGGGCTGGGGGCTACACCTTC. It translates to CASSSGTGAGGYTF.

This clone occurred many times. The J gene is TRBJ1-2, the V gene TRBV2; 8 nucleotides line up with TRBD1. V gave up 6 bases and J gave up 1 base; unmatched junction bases: 4. This CDR3 is built from 14 residues. Germline CDR1 reads SNHLY; CDR2 reads FYNNEI. CDR3 amino acids: CASSRGQGNYGYTF. The DNA for the CDR3 is TGTGCCAGCAGCCGAGGACAGGGTAACTATGGCTACACCTTC.

The V call is TRBV14, the J call TRBJ1-3; 12 bases fit TRBD1. With 5 bases clipped from V and 5 bases from J, the junction kept 10 bases outside the gene matches. Germline V gene lookup returns CDR1 SGHDN and CDR2 FVKESK. CDR3 length: 17 residues. This CDR3 reads CASSEGDRGLQRNTIYF. The CDR3 DNA sequence: TGTGCCAGCAGCGAAGGGGACAGGGGGCTTCAGAGAAACACCATATATTTT.

The chain combines TRBV7-3 with TRBJ2-3, with D possibly TRBD2 on 5 matching bases. CDR1 is SGHTA, CDR2 FQGTGA, per germline. The CDR3 contains 15 residues. Trimming removed 0 bases from V and 2 bases from J, with 9 bases in between. The DNA of the CDR3 is TGTGCCAGCAGCTTAACTCCGGGAACCACAGATACGCAGTATTTT. Its translation: CASSLTPGTTDTQYF.

The chain uses TRBV4-2 and TRBJ2-2; unclear D gene. CDR3 length equals 15 residues. V shed 1 base and J shed 6 bases, with 12 bases lying between them. Germline values: CDR1 LGHNA, CDR2 YNFKEQ. In DNA, the CDR3 is TGTGCCAGCAGCCAAGTCCCTCTCTACGCCGGGGAGCTGTTTTTT. The encoded protein is CASSQVPLYAGELFF.

The chain carries TRBV7-2 and TRBJ1-1; D is unresolved. V was cut by 1 base and J by 0 bases, with 9 bases left in between. This CDR3 contains 15 residues. Per the germline V gene, CDR1 is SGHTA and CDR2 is FQGNSA. The CDR3 protein is CASSLVPGLNTEAFF. CDR3 DNA sequence: TGTGCCAGCAGCTTAGTACCGGGTTTGAACACTGAAGCTTTCTTT.

This chain joins TRBV11-3 and TRBJ2-7, with a tentative D call TRBD1 (6 bases). The V and J ends lost 5 bases and 4 bases respectively, with 18 bases between them. Germline CDR1 and CDR2: SGHNT and YENEEA. The CDR3 has 15 residues. The CDR3 protein is CASSPGPGQFYEQYF. The CDR3 DNA reads as TGTGCCAGCAGCCCGGGGCCAGGACAGTTTTACGAGCAGTACTTC.

V usage is TRBV7-9 and J usage is TRBJ2-7; the match to TRBD1 covers 7 bases. V was pared by 1 base and J by 1 base, with 7 bases of the junction left unmatched. The CDR3 loop spans 16 amino acids. Germline CDR1 reads SEHNR; CDR2 reads FQNEAQ (reference sequence). The chain's CDR3 is CASSLGLRQGSYEQYF. In DNA form, the CDR3 reads TGTGCCAGCAGCTTAGGATTGAGACAGGGATCCTACGAGCAGTACTTC.

This clone came up once. The chain's CDR3 is CACNFAGISNEQYF. CDR3 coding DNA: TGTGCCTGCAATTTCGCCGGGATTAGCAACGAGCAGTACTTC. The chain couples TRBV30 to TRBJ2-7, with D possibly being TRBD2 (5 bases). This CDR3 contains 14 residues. V was shortened by 6 bases and J by 5 bases, with 20 bases between the two germline ends. The germline V gene encodes CDR1 GTSNPN and CDR2 SVGIG (reference sequence).

This clone was counted between two and nine times. CDR3: CASRGTALTEAFF. The CDR3 nucleotides read TGTGCCAGCAGAGGGACAGCTCTCACTGAAGCTTTCTTT. The J gene is TRBJ1-1, the V gene TRBV6-5; 7 bases align to TRBD1. Trimming took 6 bases from V and 4 from J; bases not matched to a gene: 5. The CDR3 contains 13 residues. CDR1 and CDR2 from the germline V gene are MNHEY and SVGAGI.

The chain is built from TRBV6-5 and TRBJ1-6; 9 bases are a match to TRBD1. This CDR3 contains 14 residues. Germline V gene lookup returns CDR1 MNHEY and CDR2 SVGAGI. V was pared by 6 bases and J by 9 bases, with 6 bases of the junction left unmatched. Here the CDR3 reads CASRKQGAISPLHF. The CDR3 DNA reads as TGTGCCAGCAGAAAACAGGGGGCTATTTCACCCCTCCACTTT.